A selection of T cell receptor beta chains follows, all from one sample in a study of T cell clonotyping in hematopoietic cell transplantation. TCRdb keeps only in-frame clones here, not all; method: immunoSEQ multiplex PCR. The table includes some 15,000 clones, approximately 87% detected once. The sequencing here drew on PBMCs, taken 100 days after allogeneic stem cell transplant. These receptors were obtained from a male patient between 55 and 70 years old who had an allogeneic stem cell transplant from a related donor, so the T cells may come from the graft donor. Some clones in this sample may be carry-over from other donors' samples. The CDR3 runs from the conserved cysteine through the conserved F or W. A D gene is named only where the DNA matches it firmly. Size tells how often a clone was seen (once, few, many) or the class of an expanded clone, and some rows leave it out.

j_gene,len,abundance,v_gene,d_gene,CDR3nt,CDR3aa
TRBJ1-2,14,NA,TRBV30,TRBD1,TGTGCCTGGACATCTGGGACAGGGTACGATGGCTACACCTTC,CAWTSGTGYDGYTF
TRBJ2-5,14,NA,TRBV28,NA,TGTGCCAGCAGTTGGACAGGCGGCGGGAAGACCCAGTACTTC,CASSWTGGGKTQYF
TRBJ2-7,12,NA,TRBV29-1,NA,TGCAGCGTTGGGGACCGTCAATTCGAGCAGTACTTC,CSVGDRQFEQYF
TRBJ1-1,13,NA,TRBV5-6,NA,TGTGCCAGCACTATGGGACTGAACACTGAAGCTTTCTTT,CASTMGLNTEAFF
TRBJ2-5,14,NA,TRBV7-2,TRBD1,TGTGCCAGCAGCACGGGACAGGGGCACGAGACCCAGTACTTC,CASSTGQGHETQYF
TRBJ2-1,15,once,TRBV29-1,NA,TGCAGCGTTGAAGCCACATTCCTCTCCTACAATGAGCAGTTCTTC,CSVEATFLSYNEQFF
TRBJ1-2,15,NA,TRBV4-3,TRBD1,TGCGCCAGCAGCCAAGACTGGGACAGTAACTATGGCTACACCTTC,CASSQDWDSNYGYTF
TRBJ2-4,16,once,TRBV10-3,TRBD2,TGTGCCATCAGTGAGCTACTAGCGTCAGCCAAAAACATTCAGTACTTC,CAISELLASAKNIQYF
TRBJ1-4,16,once,TRBV28,TRBD1,TGTGCCAGCAGCGTCCCGGGACAGGGGGCGAGGGGAAAACTGTTTTTT,CASSVPGQGARGKLFF
TRBJ2-3,17,NA,TRBV9,NA,TGTGCCAGCAGCGAGGTCCTAAGGGGGGGGAGCACAGATACGCAGTATTTT,CASSEVLRGGSTDTQYF
TRBJ1-6,16,NA,TRBV4-3,NA,TGCGCCAGCAGCCAAGATACCCGGGGGGCGAATTCACCCCTCCACTTT,CASSQDTRGANSPLHF
TRBJ1-2,12,NA,TRBV29-1,TRBD1,TGCAGCGTTCCCGGACAGGGCACGGGCTACACCTTC,CSVPGQGTGYTF
TRBJ2-1,15,NA,TRBV6-5,TRBD2,TGTGCCAGCAGTCAACCTAGCGGGGGGGCCGGTGAGCAGTTCTTC,CASSQPSGGAGEQFF
TRBJ1-4,13,NA,TRBV4-1,NA,TGCGCCAGCAGCCAACAGGTCGGGGAAAAACTGTTTTTT,CASSQQVGEKLFF
TRBJ2-7,14,NA,TRBV2,TRBD1,TGTGCCAGCGAATTCGGGACAGTTCTTTACGAGCAGTACTTC,CASEFGTVLYEQYF
TRBJ2-3,14,few,TRBV2,NA,TGTGCCAGCAAGAGCGGGCGGTTGGTGAATACGCAGTATTTT,CASKSGRLVNTQYF
TRBJ1-4,15,NA,TRBV28,NA,TGTGCCAGCAGCCCAGCCCAGGGAAGTGGGGAAAAACTGTTTTTT,CASSPAQGSGEKLFF
TRBJ1-3,20,NA,TRBV7-6,TRBD1,TGTGCCAGCAGCTTAGGGTTCGTGACAGGGGAGATGTACTCTGGAAACACCATATATTTT,CASSLGFVTGEMYSGNTIYF
TRBJ1-1,14,NA,TRBV13,NA,TGTGCCAGCAGCTTAGATGGAGGGACCACTGAAGCTTTCTTT,CASSLDGGTTEAFF
TRBJ2-1,15,NA,TRBV5-6,NA,TGTGCCAGCAGCCCCGGGGGCACCTCCTACAATGAGCAGTTCTTC,CASSPGGTSYNEQFF
TRBJ1-5,13,few,TRBV10-1,NA,TGCGCCAGCAGTGAAGCTCGGGGACAGCCCCAGCATTTT,CASSEARGQPQHF
TRBJ1-3,15,NA,TRBV23-1,NA,TGCGCCAGCAGTCAATCGTGGGTAACTGGAAACACCATATATTTT,CASSQSWVTGNTIYF
TRBJ1-5,14,once,TRBV5-8,NA,TGTGCCGGCTCCCCGGGGGGCCCAAATCAGCCCCAGCATTTT,CAGSPGGPNQPQHF
TRBJ1-5,15,NA,TRBV6-6,NA,TGTGCCAGCAGTTACGGTCAACTTAGCAATCAGCCCCAGCATTTT,CASSYGQLSNQPQHF
TRBJ2-5,13,NA,TRBV5-4,NA,TGTGCCAGCAGCGGAACCTCATGGGAGACCCAGTACTTC,CASSGTSWETQYF